This TCR beta chain was observed in a study of cytomegalovirus exposure and HLA in healthy donors. While the first cohort had around 700 subjects, the donors belonged to the separate validation cohort of fewer than 150 subjects. Generated by immunoSEQ multiplex PCR, the TCRdb table keeps only in-frame clones and is missing some. The table shows 250,000 to 350,000 clones, with 86% occurring only once. Study conclusions and caveats: The study flagged around 160 TCR beta chains as cytomegalovirus-associated. That first-cohort TCR clusters tended to co-occur in the 90 to 150 validation repertoires was found in a later analysis.

Per germline, CDR1 SSHAT and CDR2 FNYEAQ (reference sequence). The CDR3 loop spans 16 amino acids. A few counts support this clone. Its antigen is as yet unknown. An end of the junction does not agree with germline; a read error may underlie this. V and J are TRBV7-7 and TRBJ2-3, with 9 bases aligning to TRBD2. The receptor comes from a woman under 30 in good health and CMV-seronegative. Sample: PBMCs. CDR3 residues: CASSPGGAGGLDTQYF. In DNA, the CDR3 is TGTGCTAGCAGCCCGGGGGGAGCGGGAGGTTTAGATACGCAGTATTTT.